This T cell receptor (beta chain) was observed in a study of early T cells in non-severe SARS-CoV-2 infection. The germline V gene encodes CDR1 SGDLS and CDR2 YYNGEE. Trimming cost V 2 bases and J 7 bases, with 15 bases left between them. The CDR3 is 15 amino acids. Unique molecular identifiers were attached to individual cDNA molecules. TCRdb independently ran MiXCR on the 5' RACE reads; one entry per CDR3 protein. Of approximately 40,000 distinct CDR3 sequences listed, under 7.5% were seen once; the top ten hold less than 25%. The sample in question was whole blood, obtained at baseline. The receptor was isolated from an adult who was a healthcare worker with PCR-confirmed SARS-CoV-2 infection or an uninfected control (not recorded which). This chain uses TRBV9 with TRBJ2-2; possibly TRBD1 or TRBD2 for D (5 bases each). The CDR3 DNA is TGTGCCAGCAGCGTTTCCAAAAAGGGGAGCGGGGAGCTGTTTTTT. Translating it yields CASSVSKKGSGELFF.